This is a list of T cell receptor beta chains from one sample in a study of cytomegalovirus exposure and HLA in healthy donors. Profiling relied on immunoSEQ multiplex PCR, and the TCRdb table lists in-frame clones only, not all of them. The sample has about 120,000 clones; 70% to 85% are singletons. Sequenced material: PBMCs. Receptor source: a man aged 18-30 years in good health and CMV-seropositive. The CDR3 runs from the conserved cysteine through the conserved F or W. The D gene is left open where the match is weak. Rows may omit the clone size; those that give it use once, few, many or a size class.

cdr3_nt cdr3_aa d_call v_call clone_size j_call
TGTGCCAGCAGTCCCCGCCGCAGGGGAACCGGGGAGCTGTTTTTT CASSPRRRGTGELFF - TRBV5-4 - TRBJ2-2
TGTGCCAGCAGCGGTCTGCCAGGACACAGTCAGTACTTC CASSGLPGHSQYF - TRBV27 - TRBJ2-4
TGTGCCAGCAGCCCGGGGGACAGACCCTACGAGCAGTACTTC CASSPGDRPYEQYF - TRBV13 - TRBJ2-7
TGTGCAAGTCGCTTAAGGGGTCGGACAAGGACAGAGGCGAACACCGGGGAGCTGTTTTTT CASRLRGRTRTEANTGELFF - TRBV12-2 - TRBJ2-2
TGCGCCAGCAGCGACGCACAGGGGGCGCTTGGCTACACCTTC CASSDAQGALGYTF TRBD1 TRBV5-1 few TRBJ1-2
TGTGCCAGCAGTCGGACAGGGGAAGAGACTGAAGCTTTCTTT CASSRTGEETEAFF TRBD1 TRBV6-4 few TRBJ1-1
TGTGCCAGCAGCCGAATCTTTGGACAGTATGGCTACACCTTC CASSRIFGQYGYTF - TRBV5-6 - TRBJ1-2
TGCGCCAGCAGGGGGCAGTTGGTCAGGCTGCCTCGGTTGGATAACTATGGCTACACCTTC CASRGQLVRLPRLDNYGYTF - TRBV5-1 - TRBJ1-2
TGCGCCAGCAGCAGGACTAGCGTCCCCACAGATACGCAGTATTTT CASSRTSVPTDTQYF TRBD2 TRBV5-1 - TRBJ2-3
TGCAGCGTGGAGGATACAGGGGACACTGAAGCTTTCTTT CSVEDTGDTEAFF TRBD1 TRBV29-1 - TRBJ1-1
TGTGCCAGCAGCTTAGACGGCAGGAACTATGGCTACACCTTC CASSLDGRNYGYTF - TRBV7-9 - TRBJ1-2
TGTGCCATCGGGGGCTACGACAGGCAGTACTTC CAIGGYDRQYF - TRBV10-3 - TRBJ2-7
TGTGCCAGTAGTATGGACAGATCCACCGGGGAGCTGTTTTTT CASSMDRSTGELFF - TRBV19 - TRBJ2-2
TGTGCCAGCAGTTACCACAGGACAACCTACGAGCAGTACTTC CASSYHRTTYEQYF - TRBV6-6 - TRBJ2-7
TGCAGCGTCGGAAACCACAGGGGGGCCACCCAAGAGACCCAGTACTTC CSVGNHRGATQETQYF TRBD1 TRBV29-1 - TRBJ2-5
TGTGCCAGCTCACTGCCAGGGGTCAACACCGGGGAGCTGTTTTTT CASSLPGVNTGELFF - TRBV18 - TRBJ2-2
TGTGCCAGTAACCCCGGACAGAAGAACACTGAAGCTTTCTTT CASNPGQKNTEAFF - TRBV19 few TRBJ1-1
TGTGCCAGCAGTTGGACAGCGAACACTGAAGCTTTCTTT CASSWTANTEAFF - TRBV7-2 - TRBJ1-1
TGTGCCAGTAGTATTGGGACAGGGGGGGAAACTGAAGCTTTCTTT CASSIGTGGETEAFF TRBD1 TRBV19 - TRBJ1-1
TGTTCCAGCAGCTTTGCGGGGGGCTATGGCTACACCTTC CSSSFAGGYGYTF - TRBV7-9 - TRBJ1-2
TGTGCCAGTAGCCCCGCGGACAGGGGGCGACTCTACGAGCAGTACTTC CASSPADRGRLYEQYF TRBD1 TRBV19 - TRBJ2-7
TGTGCCACCCAAGACTTAACTGGGGCCAACGTCCTGACTTTC CATQDLTGANVLTF - TRBV19 - TRBJ2-6
TGTGCCAGCAGCTTACTTTGGAGTAGCAGCTTCTCTGGGGCCAACGTCCTGACTTTC CASSLLWSSSFSGANVLTF - TRBV7-6 - TRBJ2-6
TGTGCCAGCAGTGGAGGTATTAACTATGGCTACACCTTC CASSGGINYGYTF - TRBV25-1 - TRBJ1-2
TGTGCCACCAGCGGGCGGGGCAGAGATCAGCCCCAGCATTTT CATSGRGRDQPQHF - TRBV15 once TRBJ1-5
TGTGCCAGCAGCGAGGACAGCCCTACGGCCGAGCAGTACTTC CASSEDSPTAEQYF - TRBV9 few TRBJ2-7
TGTGCCAGCAGTGCCCCGGAACCCCGAGGCGAAAAACTGTTTTTT CASSAPEPRGEKLFF - TRBV28 - TRBJ1-4
TGTGCCAGCAGTTCCCGAGGGACAGATACGCAGTATTTT CASSSRGTDTQYF - TRBV6-5 - TRBJ2-3
TGTGCCAGCAGTGAGTCCAACACCGGGGAGCTGTTTTTT CASSESNTGELFF - TRBV6-5 - TRBJ2-2
TGCGCCAGCAGCCCCCAAATAAGAGGTTCTGGAAACACCATATATTTT CASSPQIRGSGNTIYF - TRBV4-1 few TRBJ1-3
TGTGCCAGCAGTCCCCGGGCAGGGGAAAATGGCTACACCTTC CASSPRAGENGYTF - TRBV28 - TRBJ1-2
TGTGCCAGCAGTGAAATGGCAGGGGGCGAGCAGTACTTC CASSEMAGGEQYF TRBD1 TRBV25-1 few TRBJ2-7
TGTGTCAGCAGTTTCGCGGACACTACCTACGAGCAGTACTTC CVSSFADTTYEQYF - TRBV27 - TRBJ2-7
TGTGCCAGCAGTTACGGGACTCCTAACACCGGGGAGCTGTTTTTT CASSYGTPNTGELFF - TRBV6-5 - TRBJ2-2
TGTGCCAGCAGCTTGTTGGACAGGGGCCCTGGAAACACCATATATTTT CASSLLDRGPGNTIYF TRBD1 TRBV7-8 - TRBJ1-3
TGTGCCAGCAGCGTAACGACAGGGGGCATCGGTGAAAAACTGTTTTTT CASSVTTGGIGEKLFF TRBD1 TRBV9 - TRBJ1-4
TGTGCCAGCAGATACCGACAGGGTGAAGCTTTCTTT CASRYRQGEAFF TRBD1 TRBV7-9 - TRBJ1-1
TGTGCCACCAGCAGAGATACGAGGGATGAAGCTTTCTTT CATSRDTRDEAFF - TRBV15 - TRBJ1-1
TGTGCCAGCAGCCGAACAGGGGCTGGGGCCAACGGCCTGACTTTC CASSRTGAGANGLTF TRBD1 TRBV7-6 - TRBJ2-6
TGTGCCAGCAGCTTCGGGACACCGTACAATGAGCAGTTCTTC CASSFGTPYNEQFF - TRBV5-5 - TRBJ2-1
TGTGCCAGCAGCTTGGAATTCGCGGGAATTGGTGGCTACACCTTC CASSLEFAGIGGYTF - TRBV5-4 - TRBJ1-2
TGTGCCAGCAGCATCGGACAGACTAACTATGGCTACACCTTC CASSIGQTNYGYTF - TRBV5-6 few TRBJ1-2
TGTGCCAGCAGTTCCAAGTGGGACAGGGGAGGAGCTGGGGCCAACGTCCTGACTTTC CASSSKWDRGGAGANVLTF TRBD1 TRBV28 - TRBJ2-6
TGTGCCAGCAGTTACTCAACGGGGGGTGAGAATGAGCAGTTCTTC CASSYSTGGENEQFF TRBD2 TRBV6-6 - TRBJ2-1
TGCGCCAGCAGCTCAGGAACCCGGGACAGGGGTAGGGCAGATACGCAGTATTTT CASSSGTRDRGRADTQYF TRBD1 TRBV5-1 - TRBJ2-3
TGTGCCAGCAGTTTCCTAGACAGGCGCCAGCATTTT CASSFLDRRQHF - TRBV28 - TRBJ1-5
TGTGCCAGCAGTCCGCGGGAGGGGTTGAGCACAGATACGCAGTATTTT CASSPREGLSTDTQYF TRBD2 TRBV25-1 few TRBJ2-3
TGTGCCAGCAGTGAATATGGGACAGGGGATCTTGACGATGAGCAGTTCTTC CASSEYGTGDLDDEQFF TRBD1 TRBV6-1 - TRBJ2-1
TGTGCCAGCAGTTTGACCGGGTCTAATGAAAAACTGTTTTTT CASSLTGSNEKLFF - TRBV28 - TRBJ1-4
TGTGCCAGCAGCTCTCGGGTGGGGTTGGGGGACAGTCAGTACTTC CASSSRVGLGDSQYF TRBD1 TRBV7-9 - TRBJ2-4
TGTGCCAGCCAACCTTCTGGTGTGAGGGATCAGCCCCAGCATTTT CASQPSGVRDQPQHF - TRBV18 - TRBJ1-5
TGTGCCAGCAGCTTACAGGACAGGGTCACCGGGGAGCTGTTTTTT CASSLQDRVTGELFF TRBD1 TRBV11-2 - TRBJ2-2